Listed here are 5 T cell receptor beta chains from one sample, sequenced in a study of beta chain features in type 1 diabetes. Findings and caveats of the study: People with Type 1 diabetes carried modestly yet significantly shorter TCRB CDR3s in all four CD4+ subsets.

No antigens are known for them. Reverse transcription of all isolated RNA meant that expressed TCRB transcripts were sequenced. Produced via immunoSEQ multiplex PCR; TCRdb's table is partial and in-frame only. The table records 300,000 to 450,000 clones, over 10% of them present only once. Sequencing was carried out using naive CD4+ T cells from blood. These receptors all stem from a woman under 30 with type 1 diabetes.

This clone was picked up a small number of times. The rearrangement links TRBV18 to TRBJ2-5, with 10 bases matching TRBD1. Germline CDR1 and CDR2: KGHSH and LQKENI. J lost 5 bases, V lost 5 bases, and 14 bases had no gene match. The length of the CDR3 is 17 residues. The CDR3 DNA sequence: TGTGCCAGCTCAACGGTCACCGGGACAGGGGCGCGGGAGACCCAGTACTTC. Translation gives CASSTVTGTGARETQYF.

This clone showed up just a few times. The CDR3 protein is CASSVQGQETQYF. CDR3 coding DNA: TGTGCCAGCAGCGTACAGGGGCAAGAGACCCAGTACTTC. This chain joins TRBV9 and TRBJ2-5, with D tentatively TRBD1 (6 bases). CDR1 is SGDLS and CDR2 is YYNGEE in the germline V gene. The CDR3 sequence is 13 residues long. The V and J ends lost 1 base and 2 bases respectively, with 6 bases between them.

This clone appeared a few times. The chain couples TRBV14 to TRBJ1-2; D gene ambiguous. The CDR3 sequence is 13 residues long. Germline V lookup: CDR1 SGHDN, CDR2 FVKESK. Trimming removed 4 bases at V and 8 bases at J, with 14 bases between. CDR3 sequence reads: CASSPTRERGYTF. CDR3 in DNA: TGTGCCAGCAGCCCCACGAGGGAGAGGGGCTACACCTTC.

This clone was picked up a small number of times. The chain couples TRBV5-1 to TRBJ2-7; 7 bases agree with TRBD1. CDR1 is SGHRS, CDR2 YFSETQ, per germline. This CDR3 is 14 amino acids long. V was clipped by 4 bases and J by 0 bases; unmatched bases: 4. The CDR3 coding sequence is TGCGCCAGCAGCGGGGGACAGCTCTCCTACGAGCAGTACTTC. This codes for CASSGGQLSYEQYF.

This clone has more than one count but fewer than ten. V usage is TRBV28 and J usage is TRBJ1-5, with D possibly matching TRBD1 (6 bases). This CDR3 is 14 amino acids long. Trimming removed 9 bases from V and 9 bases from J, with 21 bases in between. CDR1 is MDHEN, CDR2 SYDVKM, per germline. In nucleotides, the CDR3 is TGTGCCAGTCACACTCCTGGGGGGGCTCGGCCCCAGCATTTT. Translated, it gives CASHTPGGARPQHF. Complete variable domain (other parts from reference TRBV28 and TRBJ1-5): DVKVTQSSRYLVKRTGEKVFLECVQDMDHENMFWYRQDPGLGLRLIYFSYDVKMKEKGDIPEGYSVSREKKERFSLILESASTNQTSMYLCASHTPGGARPQHFGDGTRLSIL.